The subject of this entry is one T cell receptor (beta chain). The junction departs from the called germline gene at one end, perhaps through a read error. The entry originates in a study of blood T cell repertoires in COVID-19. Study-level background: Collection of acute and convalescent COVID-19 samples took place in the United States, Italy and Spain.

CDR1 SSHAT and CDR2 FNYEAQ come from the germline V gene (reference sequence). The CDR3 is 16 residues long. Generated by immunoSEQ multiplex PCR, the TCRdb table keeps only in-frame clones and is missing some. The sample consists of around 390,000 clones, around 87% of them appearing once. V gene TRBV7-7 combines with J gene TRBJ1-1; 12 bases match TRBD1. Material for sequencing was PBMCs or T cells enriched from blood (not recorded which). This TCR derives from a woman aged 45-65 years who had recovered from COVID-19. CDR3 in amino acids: CASSFWGQGAPTEAFF. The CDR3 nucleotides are TGTGCTAGCAGCTTTTGGGGACAGGGGGCGCCCACTGAAGCTTTCTTT.